Included here is one TCR beta chain sequence, with context. This record belongs to a study of technical replicates of blood from a few donors. TCRdb's copy holds only in-frame clones and misses some; the assay was immunoSEQ multiplex PCR. The profile covers more than 15,000 clones, with 82% appearing a single time and around 9.1% taken by the ten largest. This sequence originates from a human donor in good health. Some clones in this sample may be carry-over from other donors' samples. Sequenced sample: PBMCs.

The CDR3 nucleotides are TGTGCCAGCAGTCGGACAGGGGGTTTGGAGACCCAGTACTTC. It translates to CASSRTGGLETQYF. The chain combines TRBV6-1 with TRBJ2-5; 10 bases are a match to TRBD1. This CDR3 has 14 residues. The trim removed 5 bases at V and 5 bases at J, leaving 5 bases unmatched. Germline CDR1 and CDR2: MNHNS and SASEGT.